This T cell receptor beta chain was identified during a study of T cell responses to AZD1222 COVID-19 vaccine. General observations from the study: A reported finding is that nearly half of spike-specific TCRs target unmutated variant regions.

Comment on this clone: The antigen remains unidentified.

The data were produced by immunoSEQ multiplex PCR, yet TCRdb's version contains in-frame clones alone and is incomplete. Here the sample spans 110,000 to 150,000 clones, 88% being singletons. The source of this sequence is an adult in good health. Sequencing was performed on peripheral blood, taken on day 0 of AZD1222 vaccination.

The CDR3 spells CASSLSQNTEAFF. As DNA, the CDR3 is TGTGCCAGCAGCTTAAGTCAGAACACTGAAGCTTTCTTT. V and J are TRBV7-3 and TRBJ1-1; D unclear. This CDR3 comprises 13 residues. Trimming pared 1 base from V and 1 base from J, leaving 4 bases between. CDR1 and CDR2 from the germline V gene are SGHTA and FQGTGA.